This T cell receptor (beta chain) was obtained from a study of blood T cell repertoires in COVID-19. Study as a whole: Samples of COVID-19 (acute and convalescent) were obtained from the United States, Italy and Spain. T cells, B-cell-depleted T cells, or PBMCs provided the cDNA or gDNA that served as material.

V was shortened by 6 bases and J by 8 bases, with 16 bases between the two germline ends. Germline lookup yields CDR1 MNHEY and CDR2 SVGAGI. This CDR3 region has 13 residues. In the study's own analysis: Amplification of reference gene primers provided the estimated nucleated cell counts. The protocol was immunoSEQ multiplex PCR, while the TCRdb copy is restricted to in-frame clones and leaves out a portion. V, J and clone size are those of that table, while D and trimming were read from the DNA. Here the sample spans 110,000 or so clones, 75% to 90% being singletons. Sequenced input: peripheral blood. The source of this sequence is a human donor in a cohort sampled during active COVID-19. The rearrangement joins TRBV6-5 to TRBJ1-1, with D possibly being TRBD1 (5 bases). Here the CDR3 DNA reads TGTGCCAGCAGCCTAGGGCGGGGCGGGGAAGCTTTCTTT. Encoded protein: CASSLGRGGEAFF.